The 20 T cell receptor beta chains listed next were all sequenced from one sample in a study of T cell responses to AZD1222 COVID-19 vaccine. Method: immunoSEQ multiplex PCR; TCRdb's copy keeps in-frame clones and lacks some. The data contain about 55,000 clones, 89% of them singletons. This material consisted of peripheral blood, taken on day 0 of AZD1222 vaccination. The receptors come from an adult in good health.

The rearrangement uses TRBV14 and TRBJ2-1, with D possibly TRBD1 on 5 matching bases. The ends were cut back, 3 bases at V and 0 bases at J, with 9 bases in the middle. The length of the CDR3 is 15 residues. The germline gives CDR1 SGHDN, CDR2 FVKESK. For the CDR3, the DNA is TGTGCCAGCAGCCACCGACAGAGCTCCTACAATGAGCAGTTCTTC. It yields the protein CASSHRQSSYNEQFF.

CDR3 nucleotide sequence: TGTGCCACCAGTGATGCCAGACTAGCGGGAGGGCCCTCAGATACGCAGTATTTT. This translates into CATSDARLAGGPSDTQYF. This sequence joins TRBV24-1 and TRBJ2-3, with 14 bases matching TRBD2. The germline gives CDR1 KGHDR, CDR2 SFDVKD. The CDR3 is made up of 18 amino acids. The J segment lost 4 bases and the V segment lost 3 bases, leaving 8 bases of the junction unmatched.

The rearrangement joins TRBV5-4 to TRBJ1-4; TRBD1 matches 8 bases. Germline CDR1 and CDR2: SGHNT and YYREEE (reference sequence). With 0 bases clipped from V and 12 bases from J, the junction kept 13 bases outside the gene matches. The CDR3 has 16 residues. This CDR3 reads CASSLGVGQGLSELFF. The DNA for the CDR3 is TGTGCCAGCAGCTTGGGAGTCGGACAGGGTTTATCAGAACTGTTTTTT.

The count of this clone is one. The gene calls are TRBV28 and TRBJ1-5; TRBD1 agrees at 10 bases. Germline V lookup: CDR1 MDHEN, CDR2 SYDVKM. The CDR3 length is 15 residues. J gave up 2 bases and V 3 bases, and 1 base lay outside the gene matches. The CDR3 nucleotides read TGTGCCAGCAGTTTGGGGACAGGGGGCAATCAGCCCCAGCATTTT. This encodes CASSLGTGGNQPQHF.

The chain carries TRBV7-3 and TRBJ2-2, with TRBD2 matching over 7 bases. The ends lost 5 bases at V and 2 bases at J; junction bases unmatched: 14. Germline V gene data show CDR1 as SGHTA and CDR2 as FQGTGA. The CDR3 is made up of 18 amino acids. This CDR3 is CASSPRVYTGGNTGELFF. CDR3 coding DNA: TGTGCCAGCAGCCCCCGCGTATATACGGGGGGTAACACCGGGGAGCTGTTTTTT.

The chain's CDR3 is CSVSSGSGYEQYF. Here the CDR3 DNA reads TGCAGCGTCTCTAGCGGGAGTGGGTACGAGCAGTACTTC. The chain employs TRBV29-1 and TRBJ2-7; 10 bases fit TRBD2. CDR3 size: 13 residues. Looked up from germline, CDR1 is SQVTM and CDR2 is ANQGSEA. Unmatched junction bases numbered 6, after V lost 6 bases and J lost 4 bases.

J is TRBJ2-1 and V is TRBV20-1; the match to TRBD1 covers 9 bases. CDR1 and CDR2 from the germline V gene are DFQATT and SNEGSKA (reference sequence). This CDR3 is 11 amino acids long. V lost 6 bases, J lost 10 bases, and 4 bases stayed unmatched. The CDR3 sequence: CSATGGLEQFF. The CDR3 DNA reads TGCAGTGCCACAGGGGGCCTGGAGCAGTTCTTC.

The chain couples TRBV9 to TRBJ1-6; D unresolved. The CDR3 loop spans 14 amino acids. Germline CDR1 reads SGDLS; CDR2 reads YYNGEE. The germline V and J ends were trimmed by 0 bases and 8 bases, with 9 bases remaining between them. CDR3 amino acids: CASSVAATDSPLHF. CDR3 nucleotide sequence: TGTGCCAGCAGCGTAGCGGCGACTGATTCACCCCTCCACTTT.

The V and J genes are TRBV3-1 (or the pseudogene TRBV3-2) and TRBJ1-1; tentative D call: TRBD1 (5 bases). Trimming took off 4 bases at V and 1 base at J, with 13 bases between the two ends. Germline lookup yields CDR1 LGHDT and CDR2 YNNKEL (reference sequence). The CDR3 contains 15 residues. CDR3 residues: CASSPGGYTNTEAFF. The CDR3 DNA reads as TGTGCCAGCAGCCCGGGGGGGTACACGAACACTGAAGCTTTCTTT.

The chain joins TRBV4-1 to TRBJ1-4, with TRBD1 matching over 11 bases. Trimming removed 4 bases from V and 7 bases from J; junction bases left unmatched: 8. This CDR3 region has 16 residues. Germline V CDR1 and CDR2: MGHRA, YSYEKL. The CDR3 here is CASSRGKGTGGEKLFF. CDR3 DNA: TGCGCCAGCAGCCGGGGAAAGGGGACAGGGGGTGAAAAACTGTTTTTT.

The chain couples TRBV5-5 to TRBJ2-7, with 9 bases fitting TRBD1. Germline CDR1 SGHKS, CDR2 YYEKEE (reference sequence). V gave up 5 bases and J gave up 4 bases; unmatched junction bases: 13. This CDR3 has 16 residues. CDR3 residues: CASRNSWDRVDYEQYF. The CDR3 coding sequence is TGTGCCAGCAGAAACAGTTGGGACAGGGTTGATTACGAGCAGTACTTC.

About this clone: One junction end does not reproduce the germline sequence, and a read error may be involved. The CDR3 region is CASSPLFGQLFF. As DNA, the CDR3 is TGTGCCAGCAGTCCCCTCTTCGGGCAGCTGTTTTTT. This sequence joins TRBV28 and TRBJ2-2; no firm D call. This CDR3 has 12 residues. Germline V gene sequence: CDR1 MDHEN, CDR2 SYDVKM.

The chain is built from TRBV27 and TRBJ1-6; D uncertain. The V gene's germline CDR1 is MNHEY and CDR2 SMNVEV (reference sequence). The CDR3 extends over 13 amino acids. Trimming left V 6 bases short and J 10 bases short, with 13 bases between. CDR3 loop: CASSEGRWSPLHF. DNA for the CDR3: TGTGCCAGCAGCGAAGGGAGGTGGTCACCCCTCCACTTT.

The J gene is TRBJ1-1, the V gene TRBV18; 7 bases map to TRBD1. Germline CDR1 and CDR2: KGHSH and LQKENI. Trimming removed 6 bases from V and 3 bases from J; junction bases left unmatched: 7. The CDR3 has 14 amino acids. The CDR3 sequence is CASSHDRADTEAFF. CDR3 coding DNA: TGTGCCAGCTCCCACGACAGGGCGGACACTGAAGCTTTCTTT.

For the CDR3, the DNA is TGTGCCAGCAGCCGAGAACGACTAGCGAACAATGAGCAGTTCTTC. It encodes CASSRERLANNEQFF. The V and J genes are TRBV16 and TRBJ2-1; the match to TRBD2 covers 8 bases. Trimming took 4 bases from V and 5 from J; bases not matched to a gene: 7. The CDR3 consists of 15 residues. The germline V gene has CDR1 KGHSY and CDR2 FQNENV.

V and J are TRBV19 and TRBJ1-2; D is possibly TRBD1 (5 bases). This CDR3 is 15 amino acids long. The V gene's germline CDR1 is LNHDA and CDR2 SQIVND (reference sequence). Trimming left V 3 bases short and J 2 bases short, with 13 bases between. The CDR3 here is CASSISPRVNYGYTF. The CDR3 bases are TGTGCCAGTAGTATCTCCCCCAGGGTGAACTATGGCTACACCTTC.

The rearrangement joins TRBV5-1 to TRBJ1-1; no definite D call. The CDR3 runs 17 residues. Trimming removed 0 bases from V and 1 base from J, with 16 bases in between. Germline assignment: CDR1 SGHRS and CDR2 YFSETQ. The CDR3 region is CASSLVVGSGPNTEAFF. Here the CDR3 DNA reads TGCGCCAGCAGCTTGGTAGTCGGGTCAGGCCCGAACACTGAAGCTTTCTTT.

This rearrangement joins TRBV15 to TRBJ2-7; D remains ambiguous. CDR1 LNHNV and CDR2 YYDKDF come from the germline V gene (reference sequence). V dropped 0 bases and J dropped 2 bases, with 8 bases sitting between them. This CDR3 is 14 amino acids long. The CDR3 sequence: CATSRDRNTYEQYF. The CDR3 DNA follows: TGTGCCACCAGCAGAGATCGGAATACCTACGAGCAGTACTTC.

This chain joins TRBV4-2 and TRBJ2-1; 13 positions match TRBD2. The CDR3 totals 17 residues. Per germline, CDR1 LGHNA and CDR2 YNFKEQ. V was clipped by 0 bases and J by 7 bases; unmatched bases: 6. CDR3 sequence reads: CASSQEGLAGVRNEQFF. The DNA of the CDR3 is TGTGCCAGCAGCCAAGAAGGACTAGCGGGAGTGAGAAATGAGCAGTTCTTC.

J is TRBJ1-5 and V is TRBV28; 10 bases match TRBD1. The CDR3 has 15 amino acids. V lost 7 bases and J lost 6; bases outside the gene matches: 9. Germline CDR1 is MDHEN and CDR2 is SYDVKM. CDR3 nucleotides: TGTGCCAGCACCTCGGGACAGGGGCTAAGTCAGCCCCAGCATTTT. Translated, it gives CASTSGQGLSQPQHF.